This T cell receptor beta chain is drawn from a study of T cells after yellow fever vaccination. The overall study: SMART-Seq v4 Ultra Low Input handled preparation of low-cell-number fractions.

Each CDR3 protein gets one entry after TCRdb re-called the 5' RACE reads with MiXCR. Of hundreds of thousands of distinct CDR3 sequences in the sample, roughly 12% are singletons; the top ten hold 14% to 15%. This clonotype has more than one count but fewer than ten. The antigen is not known. Whole-study findings and limits: Most clones from primary vaccination were detected again post-booster (approximately 96% CD4, more than 85% CD8).

J lost 6 bases, V lost 6 bases, and 10 bases had no gene match. The CDR3 loop spans 15 amino acids. Sequencing was performed on PBMCs, taken on the day of the yellow fever booster vaccination. This receptor was obtained from a man aged 25-45 years who received the YFV17D yellow fever vaccine. The gene calls are TRBV12-3 or TRBV12-4 and TRBJ2-2, with 7 nucleotides matching TRBD2. CDR3 loop: CASRAGAPSSGELFF. The CDR3 nucleotides are TGTGCCAGCAGGGCGGGAGCCCCTTCGTCCGGGGAGCTGTTTTTT.